This T cell receptor beta chain was found in a study of human T cells and chemical hapten exposure. Time point meaning: patch test 2, 6 weeks after DPC sensitization. The treatment was: therapeutic diphenylcyclopropenone sensitization with weekly scalp DPC. Individual cDNA molecules had unique molecular identifiers attached to them by the library. TCRdb processed the RACE reads anew with MiXCR; each CDR3 protein has one entry. The repertoire holds fewer than 85,000 distinct CDR3 sequences, with approximately 10% as singletons. Findings and limits, study-wide: PT1 expanded TCR numbers rose with patch test score. Relative to controls, expanded TCRs formed significantly more large CDR3 similarity clusters.

As to this clonotype: Its antigen is not identified.

This CDR3 contains 15 residues. The germline gives CDR1 SGDLS, CDR2 YYNGEE. V dropped 1 base and J dropped 0 bases, with 8 bases sitting between them. Source: whole blood, taken in connection with sensitization to the hapten diphenylcyclopropenone (DPC). The chain links TRBV9 to TRBJ1-3; D remains unclear. This receptor was obtained from a woman in her twenties or thirties with alopecia areata. Some clones in this sample may be carry-over from other donors' samples. The CDR3 region is CASSVKGTSGNTIYF. The CDR3 DNA is TGTGCCAGCAGCGTAAAAGGTACCTCTGGAAACACCATATATTTT.